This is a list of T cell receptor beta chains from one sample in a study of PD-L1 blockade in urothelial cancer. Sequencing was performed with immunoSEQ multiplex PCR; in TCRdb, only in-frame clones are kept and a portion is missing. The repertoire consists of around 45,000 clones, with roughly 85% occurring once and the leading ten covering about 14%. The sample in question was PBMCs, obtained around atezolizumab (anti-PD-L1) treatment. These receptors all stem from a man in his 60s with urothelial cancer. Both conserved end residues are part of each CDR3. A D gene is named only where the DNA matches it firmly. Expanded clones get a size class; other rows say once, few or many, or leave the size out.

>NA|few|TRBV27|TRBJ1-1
CASSQGVMNTEAFF
TGTGCCAGCAGTCAAGGGGTAATGAACACTGAAGCTTTCTTT
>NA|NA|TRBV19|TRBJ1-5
CASSGGNQPQHF
TGTGCCTCCTCCGGAGGCAATCAGCCCCAGCATTTT
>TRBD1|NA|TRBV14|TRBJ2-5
CASSQGTGRGPGTQYF
TGTGCCAGCAGCCAAGGCACCGGCAGGGGGCCCGGGACCCAGTACTTC
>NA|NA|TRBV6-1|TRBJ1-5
CASSDVRFHQPQHF
TGTGCCAGCAGTGATGTACGGTTCCATCAGCCCCAGCATTTT
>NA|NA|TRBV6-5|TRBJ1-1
CASSSQDSKNTEAFF
TGTGCCAGCAGTTCCCAGGACAGCAAGAACACTGAAGCTTTCTTT
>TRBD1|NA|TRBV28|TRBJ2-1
CASSNGQARSYNEQFF
TGTGCCAGCAGTAATGGACAGGCCCGCTCCTACAATGAGCAGTTCTTC
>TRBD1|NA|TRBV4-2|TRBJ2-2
CASSHPGQGKVGELFF
TGTGCCAGCAGCCACCCGGGACAGGGTAAAGTCGGGGAGCTGTTTTTT
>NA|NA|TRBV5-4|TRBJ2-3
CASSLSQTDTQYF
TGTGCCAGCAGCTTGTCACAGACAGATACGCAGTATTTT
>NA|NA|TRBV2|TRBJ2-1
CASSEEGGGEQFF
TGTGCCAGCAGTGAAGAGGGGGGGGGAGAGCAGTTCTTC
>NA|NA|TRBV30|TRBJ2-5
CAWSVDRAQGTQYF
TGTGCCTGGAGTGTAGACCGAGCGCAAGGGACCCAGTACTTC
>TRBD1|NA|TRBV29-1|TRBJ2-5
CSVEARDRQETQYF
TGCAGCGTTGAAGCCCGGGACAGACAAGAGACCCAGTACTTC
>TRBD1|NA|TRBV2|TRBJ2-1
CASSRVTGSGQFF
TGTGCCAGCAGTAGGGTGACAGGGAGTGGGCAGTTCTTC
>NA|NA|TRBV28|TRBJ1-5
CASRGRGGSSGPQHF
TGTGCCAGCAGGGGGCGGGGGGGGAGCTCGGGTCCCCAGCATTTT
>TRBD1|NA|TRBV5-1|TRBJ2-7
CASSLWPGQGTDEQYF
TGCGCCAGCAGCCTATGGCCGGGACAGGGAACTGATGAGCAGTACTTC
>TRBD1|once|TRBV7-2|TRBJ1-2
CASSWGPGQGGYGYTF
TGTGCCAGCAGCTGGGGGCCGGGACAGGGGGGCTATGGCTACACCTTC
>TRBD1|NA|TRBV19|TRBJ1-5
CASSSTGTENQPQHF
TGTGCCAGTAGTAGTACCGGGACAGAGAATCAGCCCCAGCATTTT
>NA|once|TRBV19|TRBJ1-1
CASSIRGEVVMNTEAFF
TGTGCCAGTAGTATCCGGGGGGAGGTGGTAATGAACACTGAAGCTTTCTTT
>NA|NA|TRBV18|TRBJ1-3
CASSPTQDTHSGNTIYF
TGTGCCAGCTCACCTACCCAGGATACTCACTCTGGAAACACCATATATTTT
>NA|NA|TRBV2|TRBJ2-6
CASRTQGSGANVLTF
TGTGCCAGCAGGACCCAGGGATCCGGGGCCAACGTCCTGACTTTC
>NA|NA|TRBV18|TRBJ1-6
CASSPRSQTQDNSPLHF
TGTGCCAGCTCACCCCGATCCCAGACACAAGATAATTCACCCCTCCACTTT
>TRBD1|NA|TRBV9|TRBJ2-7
CASSVGTGNLYEQYF
TGTGCCAGCAGCGTTGGGACAGGGAACCTTTACGAGCAGTACTTC
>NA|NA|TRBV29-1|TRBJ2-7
CSVEDRGQSYEQYF
TGCAGCGTTGAAGATCGAGGACAGTCCTACGAGCAGTACTTC
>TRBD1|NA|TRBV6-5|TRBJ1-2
CASRRQGYGYTF
TGTGCCAGCAGGCGACAGGGCTATGGCTACACCTTC
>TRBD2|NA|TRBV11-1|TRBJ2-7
CASSYRASGTEQYF
TGTGCCAGCAGCTACCGTGCGAGCGGGACCGAGCAGTACTTC
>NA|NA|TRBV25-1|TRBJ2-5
CASSELPSSRQETQYF
TGTGCCAGCAGTGAGCTTCCTAGTTCCCGCCAAGAGACCCAGTACTTC
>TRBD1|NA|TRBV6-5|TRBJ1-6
CASSYYWTGNNSPLHF
TGTGCCAGCAGTTACTATTGGACAGGGAATAATTCACCCCTCCACTTT
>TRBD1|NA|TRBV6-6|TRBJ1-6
CASSYRTRHRGSPLHF
TGTGCCAGCAGTTACAGAACGAGACACAGGGGTTCACCCCTCCACTTT
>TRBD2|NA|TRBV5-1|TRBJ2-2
CASSLVSGGGELFF
TGCGCCAGCAGCTTGGTCTCGGGGGGCGGGGAGCTGTTTTTT
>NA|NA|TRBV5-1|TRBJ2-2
CASSLELAHTGELFF
TGCGCCAGCAGCTTAGAACTAGCTCACACCGGGGAGCTGTTTTTT
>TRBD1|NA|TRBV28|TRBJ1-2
CASSLPGTGGYGYTF
TGTGCCAGCAGTTTACCCGGGACAGGGGGTTACGGCTACACCTTC
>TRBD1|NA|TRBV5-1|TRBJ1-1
CASSLAGTGGAGNTEAFF
TGCGCCAGCAGCTTGGCCGGGACAGGGGGCGCAGGGAACACTGAAGCTTTCTTT
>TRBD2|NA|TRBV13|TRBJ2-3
CASSSSGVPDTQYF
TGTGCCAGCAGCAGTAGCGGGGTGCCAGATACGCAGTATTTT
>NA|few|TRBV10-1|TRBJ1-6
CASRRSETGSPLHF
TGCGCCAGCAGACGTTCAGAGACAGGTTCACCCCTCCACTTT
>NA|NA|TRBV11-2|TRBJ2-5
CASSHYQVTQETQYF
TGTGCCAGCAGCCATTATCAGGTCACCCAAGAGACCCAGTACTTC
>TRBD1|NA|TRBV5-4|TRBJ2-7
CASSSGQVSYEQYF
TGTGCCAGCAGCTCGGGACAGGTTAGCTACGAGCAGTACTTC
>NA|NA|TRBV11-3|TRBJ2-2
CASSLDSGRLTGELFF
TGTGCCAGCAGCTTAGATTCCGGCAGACTAACCGGGGAGCTGTTTTTT
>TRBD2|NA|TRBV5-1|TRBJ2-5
CASSLVAGGKEETQYF
TGCGCCAGCAGCTTGGTAGCGGGGGGGAAGGAAGAGACCCAGTACTTC
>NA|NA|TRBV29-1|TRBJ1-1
CSVVGAQMNTEAFF
TGCAGCGTTGTGGGGGCGCAAATGAACACTGAAGCTTTCTTT
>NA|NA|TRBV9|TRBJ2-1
CASSVGPGDNEQFF
TGTGCCAGCAGCGTAGGGCCGGGTGACAATGAGCAGTTCTTC
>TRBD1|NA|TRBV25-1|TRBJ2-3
CASSESDRGSDTQYF
TGTGCCAGCAGTGAAAGTGACAGGGGGTCGGATACGCAGTATTTT
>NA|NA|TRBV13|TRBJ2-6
CASSLGTGSGANVLTF
TGTGCCAGCAGCTTAGGGACAGGCTCTGGGGCCAACGTCCTGACTTTC
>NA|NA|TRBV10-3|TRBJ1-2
CAISEPGERSYTF
TGTGCCATCAGTGAGCCGGGGGAGAGGAGCTACACCTTC
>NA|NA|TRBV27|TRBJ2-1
CASSLSPSSYNEQFF
TGTGCCAGCAGTTTATCGCCTAGCTCCTACAATGAGCAGTTCTTC
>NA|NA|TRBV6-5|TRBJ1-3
CASRPLNRAGNTIYF
TGTGCCAGCAGACCCCTAAACAGGGCTGGAAACACCATATATTTT
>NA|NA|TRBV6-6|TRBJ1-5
CASSYSQGSNQPQHF
TGTGCCAGCAGTTACTCGCAGGGTAGCAATCAGCCCCAGCATTTT
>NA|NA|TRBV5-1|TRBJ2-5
CASSLGPREQGAETQYF
TGCGCCAGCAGCTTGGGCCCCCGAGAGCAGGGTGCAGAGACCCAGTACTTC
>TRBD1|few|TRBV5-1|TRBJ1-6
CASSSGTGGSPLHF
TGCGCCAGCAGCTCCGGGACAGGGGGTTCACCCCTCCACTTT
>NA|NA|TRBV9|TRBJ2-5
CASSRDYQETQYF
TGTGCCAGCAGCCGGGACTACCAAGAGACCCAGTACTTC
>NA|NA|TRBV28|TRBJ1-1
CASSLAEGVKMNTEAFF
TGTGCCAGCAGTTTAGCCGAGGGCGTCAAGATGAACACTGAAGCTTTCTTT
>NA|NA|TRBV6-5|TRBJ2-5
CASMGARWETQYF
TGTGCCAGCATGGGGGCGCGGTGGGAGACCCAGTACTTC
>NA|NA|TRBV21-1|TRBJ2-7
CASSKERQGRAGEQYF
TGTGCCAGCAGCAAAGAGAGACAGGGGAGGGCCGGCGAGCAGTACTTC
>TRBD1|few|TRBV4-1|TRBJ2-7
CASSQEGTGLYEQYF
TGCGCCAGCAGCCAAGAAGGGACAGGGTTGTACGAGCAGTACTTC
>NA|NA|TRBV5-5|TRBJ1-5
CASSFSSDNQPQHF
TGTGCCAGCAGCTTCTCGTCAGACAATCAGCCCCAGCATTTT
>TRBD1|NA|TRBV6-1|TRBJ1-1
CASSSSDRGYTEAFF
TGTGCCAGCAGTTCTTCCGACAGGGGGTATACTGAAGCTTTCTTT